The 4 T cell receptor beta chains given below trace back to one sample, sequenced in a study of T cell responses to AZD1222 COVID-19 vaccine (TCRdb year 2021). The library was built by means of the immunoSEQ multiplex PCR assay. As stored in TCRdb, this immuneACCESS dataset retains in-frame rearrangements with V and J assigned. A fraction of the clones does not appear; measured against another copy, unresolved V genes explain less than half of the discrepancy, and the remainder lacks a known reason. Present in this sample are about 120,000 clones, roughly 90% of which were seen just once. The ten largest make up 1.5% to 1.8% of the sample. Reading the label with the study, this specimen's time point is: baseline before first vaccination. This sample comprised peripheral blood, obtained on day 0 of AZD1222 vaccination. The receptors come from an adult in good health.

The chain employs TRBV27 and TRBJ1-6; possibly TRBD1 for D (5 bases). The CDR3 is made up of 15 amino acids. V was shortened by 3 bases and J by 5 bases, with 11 bases between the two germline ends. The germline gives CDR1 MNHEY, CDR2 SMNVEV (reference sequence). CDR3 sequence reads: CASSFSRAHNSPLHF. The CDR3 DNA reads as TGTGCCAGCAGTTTTTCCAGGGCTCATAATTCACCCCTCCACTTT.

The J gene is TRBJ2-3, the V gene TRBV5-1, with D possibly matching TRBD2 (6 bases). The CDR3 loop spans 16 amino acids. V lost 0 bases and J lost 4, with 15 bases in between. The germline CDR1 and CDR2 sequences are SGHRS and YFSETQ. As DNA, the CDR3 is TGCGCCAGCAGCTTGGATCCCGGAGGGATTGCAGATACGCAGTATTTT. This codes for CASSLDPGGIADTQYF.

The chain is built from TRBV9 and TRBJ2-1; 12 nucleotides align to TRBD2. J gave up 9 bases and V 0 bases, and 7 bases lay outside the gene matches. The CDR3 covers 16 residues. Germline V CDR1 and CDR2: SGDLS, YYNGEE. CDR3 residues: CASSVGSLAGGTEQFF. The CDR3 nucleotides are TGTGCCAGCAGCGTAGGGTCGCTAGCGGGAGGGACTGAGCAGTTCTTC.

The chain uses TRBV10-3 and TRBJ2-5, with D perhaps TRBD1 (6 bases). The CDR3 sequence is 12 residues long. V was cut by 7 bases and J by 5 bases, with 11 bases left in between. Germline CDR1 and CDR2: ENHRY and SYGVKD. In DNA form, the CDR3 reads TGTGCCATCAAGGGGGTCGGGGAGACCCAGTACTTC. It encodes CAIKGVGETQYF.